This passage covers 20 T cell receptor beta chains from one sample sequenced in a study of T cell responses to AZD1222 COVID-19 vaccine. This table comes from immunoSEQ multiplex PCR, and its TCRdb copy is limited to in-frame clones, with some not included. There are about 75,000 clones in the sample; around 89% occur only once, and 9% to 10% lies in the top ten. The sequencing here drew on peripheral blood, taken 28 days after the second dose of the MenACWY control vaccine. Every receptor here comes from an adult who received the MenACWY meningococcal vaccine as a control.

The chain couples TRBV3-1 (or the pseudogene TRBV3-2) to TRBJ1-2, with 9 bases aligning to TRBD1. This CDR3 has 15 amino acids. The junction had 6 bases not matched to a gene; V was cut back by 2 bases and J by 5 bases. The V gene's germline CDR1 is LGHDT and CDR2 YNNKEL (reference sequence). CDR3 protein: CASSQRPGQGYGYTF. The DNA of the CDR3 is TGTGCCAGCAGCCAACGACCGGGACAGGGTTATGGCTACACCTTC.

The CDR3 loop is CASSPPTSTDTQYF. For the CDR3, the DNA is TGTGCCAGCAGCCCTCCCACTAGCACAGATACGCAGTATTTT. The rearrangement uses TRBV9 and TRBJ2-3, with D hard to call. V shed 4 bases and J shed 0 bases, with 9 bases lying between them. The germline gives CDR1 SGDLS, CDR2 YYNGEE. CDR3 length equals 14 residues. Full variable domain (missing parts from reference TRBV9 and TRBJ2-3): DSGVTQTPKHLITATGQRVTLRCSPRSGDLSVYWYQQSLDQGLQFLIQYYNGEERAKGNILERFSAQQFPDLHSELNLSSLELGDSALYFCASSPPTSTDTQYFGPGTRLTVL.

The chain is built from TRBV6-1 and TRBJ1-6; 9 positions match TRBD1. V was clipped by 1 base and J by 6 bases; unmatched bases: 4. This CDR3 region has 16 residues. Germline V gene lookup returns CDR1 MNHNS and CDR2 SASEGT. The CDR3 sequence is CASSEDRGLSNSPLHF. In nucleotides, the CDR3 is TGTGCCAGCAGTGAAGACAGGGGGCTCTCTAATTCACCCCTCCACTTT.

The CDR3 DNA reads as TGTGCCACCAGCAGAGATCCTTCATCTCGCGAGCAGTACTTC. Encoded protein: CATSRDPSSREQYF. J is TRBJ2-7 and V is TRBV15; D call uncertain. The CDR3 runs 14 residues. Germline lookup yields CDR1 LNHNV and CDR2 YYDKDF (reference sequence). V lost 0 bases and J 6 bases, leaving 12 bases between the germline ends.

V and J are TRBV28 and TRBJ1-6; weak D call: TRBD1 (5 bases). The CDR3 covers 15 residues. V was pared by 6 bases and J by 5 bases, with 14 bases between. Germline V lookup: CDR1 MDHEN, CDR2 SYDVKM. The CDR3 protein is CASRSRDRDNSPLHF. The CDR3 DNA is TGTGCCAGCAGATCTCGGGACCGCGATAATTCACCCCTCCACTTT.

The chain links TRBV30 to TRBJ1-2, with D perhaps TRBD1 (5 bases). This CDR3 has 12 amino acids. Germline V gives CDR1 GTSNPN, CDR2 SVGIG (reference sequence). V lost 5 bases and J 7 bases, leaving 14 bases between the germline ends. In nucleotides, the CDR3 is TGTGCCTGGGGTCAAACAGGCGGTGGCTACACCTTC. Translated: CAWGQTGGGYTF.

The rearrangement uses TRBV7-2 and TRBJ1-4, with a weak D call TRBD1 (5 bases). V lost 4 bases and J 5 bases, leaving 14 bases between the germline ends. This CDR3 is built from 15 residues. CDR1 and CDR2 (germline): SGHTA, FQGNSA. The CDR3 spells CASSSVGTQNEKLFF. As DNA, the CDR3 is TGTGCCAGCAGCTCCGTCGGGACGCAGAATGAAAAACTGTTTTTT.

V is TRBV6-5 and J is TRBJ1-3; maybe TRBD1 (5 bases). V gave up 6 bases and J gave up 4 bases, with 13 bases separating them. CDR1 MNHEY and CDR2 SVGAGI come from the germline V gene. The CDR3 is 14 amino acids. CDR3 amino acids: CASRPPGSGNTIYF. The CDR3 DNA reads TGTGCCAGCAGGCCCCCAGGGTCAGGAAACACCATATATTTT.

The genes are TRBV4-1 and TRBJ2-3, with unresolved D. Germline V gene data show CDR1 as MGHRA and CDR2 as YSYEKL. The V and J ends lost 3 bases and 0 bases respectively, with 19 bases between them. The CDR3 length is 18 residues. The CDR3 bases are TGCGCCAGCAGCCAGGAGATACCGGTCGGGCCCAGCACAGATACGCAGTATTTT. Translation gives CASSQEIPVGPSTDTQYF.

The V gene is TRBV12-3 or TRBV12-4, the J gene TRBJ2-7; no firm D call. The CDR3 consists of 13 residues. V lost 8 bases to trimming and J lost 3 bases, with 14 bases between them. CDR3 coding DNA: TGTGCCAGCCGCCTCGACCCACACTACGAGCAGTACTTC. It encodes CASRLDPHYEQYF.

The V call is TRBV6-5, the J call TRBJ2-7; 9 bases fit TRBD2. This CDR3 has 13 amino acids. Germline CDR1 MNHEY, CDR2 SVGAGI. Trimming cost V 7 bases and J 7 bases; bases outside gene matches: 8. The CDR3 sequence: CASTSGRGGEQYF. CDR3 coding DNA: TGTGCCAGCACTTCCGGGCGGGGGGGAGAGCAGTACTTC.

This clone rates as medium-sized. The genes are TRBV29-1 and TRBJ2-1; D is unclear. V shed 5 bases and J shed 0 bases, with 8 bases lying between them. Germline CDR1 reads SQVTM; CDR2 reads ANQGSEA. The CDR3 runs to 13 residues. The CDR3: CSVQKSSYNEQFF. The CDR3 DNA sequence: TGCAGCGTTCAGAAAAGCTCCTACAATGAGCAGTTCTTC.

This clone was observed once. The chain recombines TRBV6-5 with TRBJ2-3; no reliable D call. CDR1 MNHEY and CDR2 SVGAGI come from the germline V gene. V was cut by 11 bases and J by 2 bases, with 20 bases left in between. CDR3 size: 15 residues. CDR3 in amino acids: CAGARGKANTDTQYF. DNA of the CDR3: TGTGCCGGAGCCCGTGGGAAGGCGAACACAGATACGCAGTATTTT.

The chain carries TRBV5-1 and TRBJ1-1; the D is unclear. Per the germline V gene, CDR1 is SGHRS and CDR2 is YFSETQ. Trimming took off 4 bases at V and 3 bases at J, with 16 bases between the two ends. This CDR3 comprises 15 residues. For the CDR3, the DNA is TGCGCCAGCAGCCCAAGTCCCGCGGCGGACACTGAAGCTTTCTTT. Translated, it gives CASSPSPAADTEAFF.

The chain couples TRBV20-1 to TRBJ2-7; D is undetermined. Trimming stripped 6 bases from V and 7 bases from J, with 13 bases between. CDR3 length equals 11 residues. Germline values: CDR1 DFQATT, CDR2 SNEGSKA (reference sequence). CDR3 region: CSAADPGEQYF. CDR3 coding DNA: TGCAGTGCCGCGGACCCCGGGGAGCAGTACTTC.

The chain combines TRBV30 with TRBJ1-3; D is undetermined. The CDR3 consists of 16 residues. Between the trimmed V and J ends, which lost 0 bases and 0 bases, there was a span of 12 bases. CDR1 is GTSNPN and CDR2 is SVGIG in the germline V gene (reference sequence). For the CDR3, the DNA is TGTGCCTGGAGTGTACGAGGACGGCTCTCTGGAAACACCATATATTTT. It yields the protein CAWSVRGRLSGNTIYF.

This sequence joins TRBV7-2 and TRBJ1-1; D might be TRBD1 (5 bases). Trimming took 2 bases from V and 2 from J, leaving 9 bases between them. This CDR3 spans 14 amino acids. Germline V gene sequence: CDR1 SGHTA, CDR2 FQGNSA. The CDR3 sequence: CASSLRGQNTEAFF. The CDR3 region has the DNA TGTGCCAGCAGCTTAAGGGGCCAAAACACTGAAGCTTTCTTT.

The chain couples TRBV13 to TRBJ2-1; no firm D call. Germline V gene sequence: CDR1 PRHDT, CDR2 FYEKMQ (reference sequence). Trimming removed 5 bases from V and 0 bases from J, with 14 bases in between. This CDR3 has 16 amino acids. DNA for the CDR3: TGTGCCAGCAGCCCCCATCGGGTTAGCTCCTACAATGAGCAGTTCTTC. As protein: CASSPHRVSSYNEQFF.

This clone was observed once. V is TRBV9 and J is TRBJ2-5, with 9 bases lining up with TRBD2. CDR1 is SGDLS and CDR2 is YYNGEE in the germline V gene. The CDR3 runs 17 residues. Germline trimming cut 3 bases from V and 5 bases from J; bases unmatched to any gene: 14. The CDR3 region has the DNA TGTGCCAGCAGCGGTCCCCGCGGGGGACTAGCATCCGAGACCCAGTACTTC. Translated, it gives CASSGPRGGLASETQYF.

The rearrangement uses TRBV5-1 and TRBJ1-1; D gene ambiguous. V was cut by 5 bases and J by 4 bases, with 12 bases left in between. Looked up from germline, CDR1 is SGHRS and CDR2 is YFSETQ. This CDR3 has 13 amino acids. CDR3: CASRDTLGTEAFF. The CDR3 bases are TGCGCCAGCAGAGACACCTTGGGCACTGAAGCTTTCTTT.